Listed below are T cell receptor beta chains from one sample, sequenced in a study of T cells in tuberculosis. The protocol was immunoSEQ multiplex PCR, while the TCRdb copy is restricted to in-frame clones and leaves out a portion. The sample includes about 40,000 clones, 90% to 95% of them seen just once. The specimen was PBMCs. All receptors derive from a donor aged 10 to 29 with latent tuberculosis or without tuberculosis infection. Some clones in this sample may be carry-over from other donors' samples. The CDR3 runs from the conserved cysteine through the conserved F or W. A D gene is named only where the DNA matches it firmly. Size is stated for part of the rows, as once, few or many counts, or as a class when the clone is expanded.

clone size	D gene	V gene	J gene	CDR3 protein	CDR3 DNA
once	TRBD1	TRBV4-3	TRBJ1-5	CASSQDRFGTDSNQPQHF	TGCGCCAGCAGCCAAGACCGTTTTGGGACAGATAGCAATCAGCCCCAGCATTTT
NA	TRBD1	TRBV7-2	TRBJ2-1	CASSLGTGPYNEQFF	TGTGCCAGCAGCTTAGGGACAGGGCCGTACAATGAGCAGTTCTTC
NA	TRBD1	TRBV7-2	TRBJ1-3	CASRKDRETGNTIYF	TGTGCCAGCAGGAAGGACAGGGAAACTGGAAACACCATATATTTT
NA	NA	TRBV7-2	TRBJ1-1	CASSPIDSLNTEAFF	TGTGCCAGCAGCCCTATTGACAGCTTGAACACTGAAGCTTTCTTT
NA	TRBD1	TRBV5-4	TRBJ2-1	CASSPGGTGPSNEQFF	TGTGCCAGCAGCCCAGGTGGGACAGGCCCTTCCAATGAGCAGTTCTTC
NA	TRBD1	TRBV2	TRBJ2-3	CASSWTGATDTQYF	TGTGCCAGCAGCTGGACAGGGGCCACAGATACGCAGTATTTT
NA	NA	TRBV4-3	TRBJ1-2	CASSHPQGPNYGYTF	TGCGCCAGCAGCCATCCCCAGGGTCCTAACTATGGCTACACCTTC
NA	TRBD1	TRBV7-2	TRBJ2-1	CASSLTTGGPYNEQFF	TGTGCCAGCAGCTTAACCACAGGGGGCCCCTACAATGAGCAGTTCTTC
NA	NA	TRBV7-2	TRBJ2-5	CASSLGSKETQYF	TGTGCCAGCAGCTTGGGCAGTAAAGAGACCCAGTACTTC
NA	NA	TRBV25-1	TRBJ2-5	CAPKGYSQETQYF	TGTGCGCCTAAGGGGTACTCCCAAGAGACCCAGTACTTC
once	TRBD1	TRBV2	TRBJ1-1	CASSAEGYGRGRDTEAFF	TGTGCCAGCAGTGCGGAGGGTTACGGCAGGGGGCGGGACACTGAAGCTTTCTTT
NA	TRBD1	TRBV11-3	TRBJ1-6	CASSSGQGGSPLHF	TGTGCCAGCAGCTCGGGACAGGGGGGGTCACCCCTCCACTTT
NA	TRBD2	TRBV5-6	TRBJ2-5	CASSPGGRGTETQYF	TGTGCCAGCAGCCCCGGAGGGCGGGGGACGGAGACCCAGTACTTC
NA	TRBD1	TRBV6-5	TRBJ1-1	CASSNSGTANTEAFF	TGTGCCAGCAGCAACTCGGGGACAGCGAACACTGAAGCTTTCTTT
NA	TRBD2	TRBV15	TRBJ2-7	CATKRDGAGYEQYF	TGTGCCACCAAGCGGGATGGAGCAGGCTACGAGCAGTACTTC
once	NA	TRBV7-2	TRBJ2-5	CASSSASETQYF	TGTGCCAGCAGCTCCGCGTCGGAGACCCAGTACTTC
few	NA	TRBV5-1	TRBJ2-2	CASTRDPDTGELFF	TGCGCCAGCACCAGGGATCCGGACACCGGGGAGCTGTTTTTT